This entry is about one TCR beta chain. The target antigen is unknown. CDR3 size: 14 residues. V dropped 5 bases and J dropped 2 bases, with 13 bases sitting between them. Germline lookup yields CDR1 MNHEY and CDR2 SVGAGI. This entry belongs to a study of cytomegalovirus exposure and HLA in healthy donors. 13 Jbeta primers and 60 Vbeta primers were used for the PCR. Clones were sequenced by immunoSEQ multiplex PCR, and TCRdb holds only the in-frame ones, with some missing. This table holds fewer than 250,000 clones, roughly 81% found once. Study observations and caveats: Among the most significant clusters, several appeared linked to common viral pathogens in a later analysis. Further analysis, carried out later, found HLA-associated TCR beta chains more clonally expanded than equally common other chains. The presence/absence work took it that sequencing depth was about the same across donors. The majority of TCR sequences were rare, yet some public TCRs appeared in many donors.

This clonotype was sampled from a young woman in good health and CMV-seropositive. V is TRBV6-5 and J is TRBJ2-7; D may be TRBD1 (5 bases). The sequencing sample was made of PBMCs. The CDR3 sequence is CASSRSDSTYEQYF. The DNA of the CDR3 is TGTGCCAGCAGTCGTTCAGACAGTACCTACGAGCAGTACTTC.